The T cell receptor beta chain described here comes from a study of blood T cell repertoires in COVID-19. Across the whole study: Acute and convalescent COVID-19 specimens originated in the United States, Italy and Spain. T cells, B-cell-depleted T cells, or PBMCs provided the cDNA or gDNA that served as material.

V was clipped by 6 bases and J by 4 bases; unmatched bases: 4. CDR1 is ENHRY, CDR2 SYGVKD, per germline. The CDR3 runs to 14 residues. Methods used by the authors: Scientists estimated how many nucleated cells there were by amplifying reference gene primers. Using immunoSEQ multiplex PCR, the repertoire was profiled, and TCRdb retains in-frame clones only, with some absent. V and J calls and clone size come straight from that table; D and trimming were deduced from the DNA. The sample carries over 300,000 clones, about 89% recorded once. This receptor was identified in a man in his forties with acute or convalescent COVID-19. The chain is built from TRBV10-3 and TRBJ1-5, with 9 bases fitting TRBD1. The sample comprised peripheral blood. The CDR3 nucleotides read TGTGCCATCAGCGAGGGACAGGGAAATCAGCCCCAGCATTTT. Encoded protein: CAISEGQGNQPQHF.